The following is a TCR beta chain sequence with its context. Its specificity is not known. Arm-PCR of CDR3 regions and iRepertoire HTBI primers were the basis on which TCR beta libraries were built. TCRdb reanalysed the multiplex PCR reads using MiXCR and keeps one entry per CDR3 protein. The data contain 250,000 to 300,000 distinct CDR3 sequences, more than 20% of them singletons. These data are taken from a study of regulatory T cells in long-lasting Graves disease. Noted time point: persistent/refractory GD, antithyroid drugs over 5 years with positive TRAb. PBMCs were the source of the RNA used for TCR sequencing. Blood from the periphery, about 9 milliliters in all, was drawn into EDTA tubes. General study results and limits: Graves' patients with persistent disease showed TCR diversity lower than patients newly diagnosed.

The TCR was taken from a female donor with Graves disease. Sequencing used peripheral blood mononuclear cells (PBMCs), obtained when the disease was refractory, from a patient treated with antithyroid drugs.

CDR3: CASSPPPGTYEQYF. The DNA of the CDR3 is TGTGCCAGCTCACCCCCGCCCGGGACCTACGAGCAGTACTTC. The V and J genes are TRBV18 and TRBJ2-7; D perhaps matches TRBD2 (5 bases). The CDR3 sequence is 14 residues long. Germline CDR1 is KGHSH and CDR2 is LQKENI. Trimming pared 3 bases from V and 2 bases from J, leaving 11 bases between.